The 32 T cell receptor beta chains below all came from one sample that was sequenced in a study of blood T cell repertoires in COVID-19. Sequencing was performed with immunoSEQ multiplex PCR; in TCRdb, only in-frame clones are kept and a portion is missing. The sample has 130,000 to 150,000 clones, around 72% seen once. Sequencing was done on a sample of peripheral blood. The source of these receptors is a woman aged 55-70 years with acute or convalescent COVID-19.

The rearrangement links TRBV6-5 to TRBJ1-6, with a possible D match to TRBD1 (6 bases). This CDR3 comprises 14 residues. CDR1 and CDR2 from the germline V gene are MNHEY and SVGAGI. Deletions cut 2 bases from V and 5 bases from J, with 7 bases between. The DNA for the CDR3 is TGTGCCAGCAGTTACAGGACAGATAATTCACCCCTCCACTTT. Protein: CASSYRTDNSPLHF.

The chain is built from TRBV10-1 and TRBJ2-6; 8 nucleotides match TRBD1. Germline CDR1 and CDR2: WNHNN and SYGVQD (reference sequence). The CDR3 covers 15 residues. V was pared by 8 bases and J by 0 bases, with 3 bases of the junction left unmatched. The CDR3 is CASGTGISGANVLTF. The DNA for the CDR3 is TGCGCCAGCGGGACAGGCATCTCTGGGGCCAACGTCCTGACTTTC.

CDR3 in amino acids: CASSLDTGGVYTGELFF. Written as DNA, the CDR3 is TGTGCCAGCAGCTTAGATACAGGGGGCGTATACACCGGGGAGCTGTTTTTT. The chain links TRBV11-3 to TRBJ2-2; 9 bases map to TRBD1. This CDR3 comprises 17 residues. V was pared by 0 bases and J by 3 bases, with 5 bases of the junction left unmatched. The germline V gene has CDR1 SGHNT and CDR2 YENEEA.

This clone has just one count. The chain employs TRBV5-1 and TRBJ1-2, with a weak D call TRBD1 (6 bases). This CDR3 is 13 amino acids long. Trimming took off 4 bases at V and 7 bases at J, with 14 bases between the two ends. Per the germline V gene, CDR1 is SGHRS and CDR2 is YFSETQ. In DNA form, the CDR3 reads TGCGCCAGCAGCGATACAGGGAAGGCTGGCTACACCTTC. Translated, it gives CASSDTGKAGYTF.

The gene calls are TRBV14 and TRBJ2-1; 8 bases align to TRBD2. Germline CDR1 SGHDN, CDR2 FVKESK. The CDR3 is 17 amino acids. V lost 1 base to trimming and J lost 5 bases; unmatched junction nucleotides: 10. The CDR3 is CASSQVPGLGGNNEQFF. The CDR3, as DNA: TGTGCCAGCAGCCAAGTCCCGGGACTAGGGGGAAACAATGAGCAGTTCTTC.

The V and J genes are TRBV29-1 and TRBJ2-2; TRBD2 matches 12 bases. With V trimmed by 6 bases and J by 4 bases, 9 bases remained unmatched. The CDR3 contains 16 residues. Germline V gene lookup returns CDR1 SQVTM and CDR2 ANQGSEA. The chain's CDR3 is CSVPSLAGGPTGELFF. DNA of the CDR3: TGCAGCGTGCCATCCCTAGCGGGAGGGCCCACCGGGGAGCTGTTTTTT.

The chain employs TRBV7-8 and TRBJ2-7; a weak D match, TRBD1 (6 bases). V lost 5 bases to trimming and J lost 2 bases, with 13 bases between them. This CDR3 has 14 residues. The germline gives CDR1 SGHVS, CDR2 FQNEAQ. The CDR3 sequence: CASSRVEGAYEQYF. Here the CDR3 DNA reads TGTGCCAGCAGCCGCGTTGAGGGGGCCTACGAGCAGTACTTC.

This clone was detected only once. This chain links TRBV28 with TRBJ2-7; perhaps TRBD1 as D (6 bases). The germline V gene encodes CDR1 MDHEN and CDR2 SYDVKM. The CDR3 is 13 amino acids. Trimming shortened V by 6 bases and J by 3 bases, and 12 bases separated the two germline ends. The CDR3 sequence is CASSLIQGYEQYF. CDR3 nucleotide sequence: TGTGCCAGCAGCCTAATACAGGGCTACGAGCAGTACTTC.

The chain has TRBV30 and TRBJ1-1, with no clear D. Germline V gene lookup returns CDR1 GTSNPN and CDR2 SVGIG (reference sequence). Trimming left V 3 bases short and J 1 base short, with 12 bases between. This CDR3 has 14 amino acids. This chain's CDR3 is CAWRAVGWNTEAFF. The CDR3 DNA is TGTGCCTGGAGAGCGGTGGGCTGGAACACTGAAGCTTTCTTT.

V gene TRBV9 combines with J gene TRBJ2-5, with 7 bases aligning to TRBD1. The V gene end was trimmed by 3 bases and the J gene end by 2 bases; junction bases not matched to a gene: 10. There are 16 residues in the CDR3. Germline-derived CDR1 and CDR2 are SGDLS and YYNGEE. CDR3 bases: TGTGCCAGCAGCGCTAGACAGGGTCTAAGTCAAGAGACCCAGTACTTC. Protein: CASSARQGLSQETQYF. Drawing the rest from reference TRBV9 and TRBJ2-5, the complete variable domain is DSGVTQTPKHLITATGQRVTLRCSPRSGDLSVYWYQQSLDQGLQFLIQYYNGEERAKGNILERFSAQQFPDLHSELNLSSLELGDSALYFCASSARQGLSQETQYFGPGTRLLVL.

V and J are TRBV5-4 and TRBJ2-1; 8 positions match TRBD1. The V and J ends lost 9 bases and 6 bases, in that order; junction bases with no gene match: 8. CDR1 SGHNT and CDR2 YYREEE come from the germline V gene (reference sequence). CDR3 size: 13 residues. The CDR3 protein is CATMTGVSNEQFF. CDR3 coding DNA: TGTGCCACCATGACAGGGGTTAGCAATGAGCAGTTCTTC.

The CDR3 loop is CASSYPDRGYGYTF. As DNA, the CDR3 is TGTGCCAGCAGCTACCCCGACAGGGGCTATGGCTACACCTTC. The gene calls are TRBV7-9 and TRBJ1-2, with 8 bases aligning to TRBD1. The junction had 5 bases not matched to a gene; V was cut back by 4 bases and J by 4 bases. Germline CDR1 and CDR2: SEHNR and FQNEAQ (reference sequence). The CDR3 loop spans 14 amino acids. The full variable domain, with the rest looked up from reference TRBV7-9 and TRBJ1-2, is DTGVSQNPRHKITKRGQNVTFRCDPISEHNRLYWYRQTLGQGPEFLTYFQNEAQLEKSRLLSDRFSAERPKGSFSTLEIQRTEQGDSAMYLCASSYPDRGYGYTFGSGTRLTVV.

CDR3 sequence (DNA): TGTGCCAGTAGTATAGATACTAACACAGATACGCAGTATTTT. Protein sequence: CASSIDTNTDTQYF. The chain employs TRBV19 and TRBJ2-3, with no clear D. V gave up 0 bases and J gave up 2 bases, with 6 bases separating them. The CDR3 contains 14 residues. Germline lookup yields CDR1 LNHDA and CDR2 SQIVND (reference sequence).

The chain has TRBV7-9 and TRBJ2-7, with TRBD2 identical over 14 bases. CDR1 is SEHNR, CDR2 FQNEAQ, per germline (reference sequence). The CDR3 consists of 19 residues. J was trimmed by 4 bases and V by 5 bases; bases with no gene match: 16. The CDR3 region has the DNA TGTGCCAGCAGCGGGACCGGGACTAGCGGGAGAGGGGGAGGATACGAGCAGTACTTC. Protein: CASSGTGTSGRGGGYEQYF.

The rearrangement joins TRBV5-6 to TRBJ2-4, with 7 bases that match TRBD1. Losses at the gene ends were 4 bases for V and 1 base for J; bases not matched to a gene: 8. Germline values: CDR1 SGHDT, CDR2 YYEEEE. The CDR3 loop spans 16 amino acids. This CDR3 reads CASSPDRLTAKNIQYF. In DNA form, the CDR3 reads TGTGCCAGCAGCCCGGACAGGCTCACGGCCAAAAACATTCAGTACTTC.

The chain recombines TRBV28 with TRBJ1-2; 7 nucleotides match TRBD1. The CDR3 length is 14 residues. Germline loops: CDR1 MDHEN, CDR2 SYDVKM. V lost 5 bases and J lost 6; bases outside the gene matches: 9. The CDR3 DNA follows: TGTGCCAGCAGTATAATTGGGACAGCGAATGGCTACACCTTC. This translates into CASSIIGTANGYTF.

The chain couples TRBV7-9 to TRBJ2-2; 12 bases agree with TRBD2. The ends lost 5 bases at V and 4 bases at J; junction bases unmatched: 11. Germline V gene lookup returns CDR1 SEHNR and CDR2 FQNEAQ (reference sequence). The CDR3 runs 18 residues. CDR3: CASSPLAGGISGTGELFF. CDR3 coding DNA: TGTGCCAGCAGCCCCCTAGCGGGAGGGATATCGGGCACCGGGGAGCTGTTTTTT.

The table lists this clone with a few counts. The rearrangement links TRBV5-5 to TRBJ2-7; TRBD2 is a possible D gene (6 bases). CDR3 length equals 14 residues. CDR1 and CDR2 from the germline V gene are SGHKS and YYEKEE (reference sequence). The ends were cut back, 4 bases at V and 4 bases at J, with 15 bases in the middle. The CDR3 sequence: CASSPGTYLYEQYF. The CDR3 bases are TGTGCCAGCAGCCCTGGGACTTATTTGTACGAGCAGTACTTC.

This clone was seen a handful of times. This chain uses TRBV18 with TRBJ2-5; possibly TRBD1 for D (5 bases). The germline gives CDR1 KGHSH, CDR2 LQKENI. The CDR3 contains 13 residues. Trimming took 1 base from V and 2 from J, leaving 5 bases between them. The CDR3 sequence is CASSPRQQETQYF. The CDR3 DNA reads TGTGCCAGCTCACCACGACAGCAAGAGACCCAGTACTTC.

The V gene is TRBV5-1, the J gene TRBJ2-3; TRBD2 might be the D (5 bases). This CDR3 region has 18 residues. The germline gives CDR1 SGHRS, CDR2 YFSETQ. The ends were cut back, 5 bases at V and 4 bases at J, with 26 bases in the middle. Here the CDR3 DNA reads TGCGCCAGCAGGAGGTCTAGCATAGGAGTATCCGGGCCAGATACGCAGTATTTT. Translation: CASRRSSIGVSGPDTQYF.

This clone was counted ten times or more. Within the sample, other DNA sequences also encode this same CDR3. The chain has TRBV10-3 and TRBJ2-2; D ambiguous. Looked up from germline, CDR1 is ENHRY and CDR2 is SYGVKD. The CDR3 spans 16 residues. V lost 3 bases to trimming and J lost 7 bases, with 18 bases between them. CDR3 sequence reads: CAISEPVGPNVGELFF. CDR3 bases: TGTGCCATCAGTGAACCAGTGGGCCCTAACGTCGGGGAGCTGTTTTTT.

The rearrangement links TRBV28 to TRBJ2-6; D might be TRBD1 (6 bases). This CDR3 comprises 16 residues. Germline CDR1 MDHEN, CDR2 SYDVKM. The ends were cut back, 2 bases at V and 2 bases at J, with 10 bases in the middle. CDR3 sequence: CASSLGGVAGANVLTF. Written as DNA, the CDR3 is TGTGCCAGCAGTTTAGGGGGCGTAGCTGGGGCCAACGTCCTGACTTTC.

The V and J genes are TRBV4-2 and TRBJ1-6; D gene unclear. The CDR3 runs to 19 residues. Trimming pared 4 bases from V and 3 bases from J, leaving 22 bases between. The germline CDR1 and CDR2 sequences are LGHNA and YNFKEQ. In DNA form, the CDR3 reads TGTGCCAGCAGCCCATCCCAGCGGCCGCTGGATGGCTATAATTCACCCCTCCACTTT. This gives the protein CASSPSQRPLDGYNSPLHF.

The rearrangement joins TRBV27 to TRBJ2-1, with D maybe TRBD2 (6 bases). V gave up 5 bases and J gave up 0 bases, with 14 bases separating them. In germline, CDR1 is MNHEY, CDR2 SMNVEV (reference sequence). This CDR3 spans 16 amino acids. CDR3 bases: TGTGCCAGCAGTGCGGGGCTAGGGGACTCCTACAATGAGCAGTTCTTC. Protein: CASSAGLGDSYNEQFF.

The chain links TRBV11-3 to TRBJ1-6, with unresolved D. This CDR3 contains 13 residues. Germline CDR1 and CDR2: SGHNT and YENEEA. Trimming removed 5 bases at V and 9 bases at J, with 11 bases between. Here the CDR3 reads CASSRGPVSPLHF. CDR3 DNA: TGTGCCAGCAGCCGAGGGCCGGTTTCACCCCTCCACTTT.

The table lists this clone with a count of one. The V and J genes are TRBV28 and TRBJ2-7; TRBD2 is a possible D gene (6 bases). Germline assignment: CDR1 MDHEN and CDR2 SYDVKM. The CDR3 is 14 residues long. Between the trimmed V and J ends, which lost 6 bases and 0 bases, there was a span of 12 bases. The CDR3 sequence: CASSPGGSSYEQYF. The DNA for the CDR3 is TGTGCCAGCAGCCCCGGGGGAAGCTCCTACGAGCAGTACTTC.

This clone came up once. DNA of the CDR3: TGTGCCAGCAGTTTATCCGGACAGGGGGAACTGTTTTTT. This codes for CASSLSGQGELFF. The chain combines TRBV27 with TRBJ1-4, with 10 nucleotides matching TRBD1. The CDR3 loop spans 13 amino acids. V was clipped by 0 bases and J by 12 bases; unmatched bases: 1. From germline, CDR1 is MNHEY and CDR2 SMNVEV (reference sequence).

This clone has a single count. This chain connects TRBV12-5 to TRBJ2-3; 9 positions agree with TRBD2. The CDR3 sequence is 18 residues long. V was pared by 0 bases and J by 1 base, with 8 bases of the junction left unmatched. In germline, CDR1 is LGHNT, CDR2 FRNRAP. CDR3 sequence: CASGLVLSAGGRTDTQYF. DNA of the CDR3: TGTGCTAGTGGTTTGGTACTCTCCGCGGGAGGGCGCACAGATACGCAGTATTTT. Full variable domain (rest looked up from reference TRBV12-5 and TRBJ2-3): DARVTQTPRHKVTEMGQEVTMRCQPILGHNTVFWYRQTMMQGLELLAYFRNRAPLDDSGMPKDRFSAEMPDATLATLKIQPSEPRDSAVYFCASGLVLSAGGRTDTQYFGPGTRLTVL.

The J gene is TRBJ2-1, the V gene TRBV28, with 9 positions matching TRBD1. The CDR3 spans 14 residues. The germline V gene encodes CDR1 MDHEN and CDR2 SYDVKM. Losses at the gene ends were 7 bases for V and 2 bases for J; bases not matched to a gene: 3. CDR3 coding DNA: TGTGCCAGCAACCGACAGGGGGCCTACAATGAGCAGTTCTTC. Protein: CASNRQGAYNEQFF. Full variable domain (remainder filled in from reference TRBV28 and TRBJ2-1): DVKVTQSSRYLVKRTGEKVFLECVQDMDHENMFWYRQDPGLGLRLIYFSYDVKMKEKGDIPEGYSVSREKKERFSLILESASTNQTSMYLCASNRQGAYNEQFFGPGTRLTVL.

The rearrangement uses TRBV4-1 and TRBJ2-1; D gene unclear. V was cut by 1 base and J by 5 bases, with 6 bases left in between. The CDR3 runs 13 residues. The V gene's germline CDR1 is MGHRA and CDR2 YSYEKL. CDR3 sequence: CASSQAPNNEQFF. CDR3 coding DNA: TGCGCCAGCAGCCAAGCCCCTAACAATGAGCAGTTCTTC.

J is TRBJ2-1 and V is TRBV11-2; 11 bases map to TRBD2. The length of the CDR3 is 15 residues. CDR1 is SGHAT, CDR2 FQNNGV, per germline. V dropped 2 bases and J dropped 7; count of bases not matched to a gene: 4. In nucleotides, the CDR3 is TGTGCCAGCAGCTTAACTAGCGGGAGTGGTAATGAGCAGTTCTTC. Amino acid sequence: CASSLTSGSGNEQFF.

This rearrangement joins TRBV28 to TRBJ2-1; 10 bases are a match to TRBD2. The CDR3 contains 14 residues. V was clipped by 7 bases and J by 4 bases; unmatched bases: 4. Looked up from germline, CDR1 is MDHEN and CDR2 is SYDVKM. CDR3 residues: CASTTSGKYNEQFF. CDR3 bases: TGTGCCAGCACTACTAGCGGGAAATACAATGAGCAGTTCTTC. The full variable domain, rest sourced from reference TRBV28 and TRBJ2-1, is DVKVTQSSRYLVKRTGEKVFLECVQDMDHENMFWYRQDPGLGLRLIYFSYDVKMKEKGDIPEGYSVSREKKERFSLILESASTNQTSMYLCASTTSGKYNEQFFGPGTRLTVL.